The rows below give T cell receptor beta chains drawn from one sample of a study of cytomegalovirus exposure and HLA in healthy donors. Using immunoSEQ multiplex PCR, the repertoire was profiled, and TCRdb retains in-frame clones only, with some absent. There are around 140,000 clones in the sample; approximately 80% occur only once, and about 2.2% lies in the top ten. Sample: PBMCs. These receptors came from a woman aged 18-29 years in good health and CMV-seropositive. The CDR3 runs from the conserved cysteine through the conserved F or W. Fields, in order: V gene, J gene, clone size, D gene, CDR3 protein, CDR3 DNA. D genes are given only for firm matches. Some rows have no size entry. The others give once, few or many, or a class for an expanded clone.

v_gene: TRBV2; j_gene: TRBJ1-5; abundance: .; d_gene: .; CDR3aa: CASTGQYSNQPQHF; CDR3nt: TGTGCCAGCACTGGACAGTATAGCAATCAGCCCCAGCATTTT
v_gene: TRBV28; j_gene: TRBJ1-5; abundance: .; d_gene: TRBD1; CDR3aa: CASSIRDRGIQPQHF; CDR3nt: TGTGCCAGCAGTATAAGGGACAGGGGTATTCAGCCCCAGCATTTT
v_gene: TRBV28; j_gene: TRBJ1-6; abundance: .; d_gene: TRBD1; CDR3aa: CASSTNRGTGILPLHF; CDR3nt: TGTGCCAGCAGCACAAACCGGGGGACAGGTATTTTACCCCTCCACTTT
v_gene: TRBV4-1; j_gene: TRBJ1-2; abundance: .; d_gene: .; CDR3aa: CASSQVETEGYGYTF; CDR3nt: TGCGCCAGCAGCCAAGTGGAGACGGAGGGGTATGGCTACACCTTC
v_gene: TRBV2; j_gene: TRBJ1-5; abundance: once; d_gene: .; CDR3aa: CASSEGYSNQPQHF; CDR3nt: TGTGCCAGCAGTGAGGGCTATAGCAATCAGCCCCAGCATTTT
v_gene: TRBV11-2; j_gene: TRBJ1-5; abundance: once; d_gene: .; CDR3aa: CASSLKGRQPQHF; CDR3nt: TGTGCCAGCAGCTTAAAGGGGCGACAGCCCCAGCATTTT
v_gene: TRBV6-4; j_gene: TRBJ2-2; abundance: .; d_gene: .; CDR3aa: CASSDQASTGELFF; CDR3nt: TGTGCCAGCAGTGATCAGGCCAGCACCGGGGAGCTGTTTTTT
v_gene: TRBV7-9; j_gene: TRBJ1-2; abundance: .; d_gene: .; CDR3aa: CASSQSGGTGGYTF; CDR3nt: TGTGCCAGCAGCCAATCCGGGGGGACCGGTGGCTACACCTTC
v_gene: TRBV28; j_gene: TRBJ2-7; abundance: .; d_gene: .; CDR3aa: CASSLKLPYEQYF; CDR3nt: TGTGCCAGCAGTTTAAAGCTTCCCTACGAGCAGTACTTC
v_gene: TRBV5-6; j_gene: TRBJ1-4; abundance: .; d_gene: .; CDR3aa: CASSLAAGRDEKLFF; CDR3nt: TGTGCCAGCAGCTTGGCCGCCGGGCGGGATGAAAAACTGTTTTTT
v_gene: TRBV7-9; j_gene: TRBJ2-3; abundance: .; d_gene: .; CDR3aa: CASSLSGYTSTDTQYF; CDR3nt: TGTGCCAGCAGCTTATCGGGGTACACTAGCACTGATACGCAGTATTTT
v_gene: TRBV7-9; j_gene: TRBJ1-2; abundance: .; d_gene: TRBD1; CDR3aa: CASSRDRANYVYTF; CDR3nt: TGTGCCAGCAGCCGGGACAGAGCTAACTATGTCTACACCTTC
v_gene: TRBV6-1; j_gene: TRBJ2-1; abundance: few; d_gene: .; CDR3aa: CASSGGQSRYNEQFF; CDR3nt: TGTGCCAGCAGTGGGGGGCAAAGTCGTTACAATGAGCAGTTCTTC
v_gene: TRBV4-1; j_gene: TRBJ1-6; abundance: .; d_gene: .; CDR3aa: CASSQFGSTYNSPLHF; CDR3nt: TGCGCCAGCAGCCAATTCGGGAGTACCTATAATTCACCCCTCCACTTT
v_gene: TRBV2; j_gene: TRBJ2-1; abundance: .; d_gene: TRBD2; CDR3aa: CASSEEAGPYNEQFF; CDR3nt: TGTGCCAGCAGTGAAGAAGCGGGGCCCTACAATGAGCAGTTCTTC
v_gene: TRBV7-9; j_gene: TRBJ2-7; abundance: .; d_gene: TRBD2; CDR3aa: CASSLLAGEEQYF; CDR3nt: TGTGCCAGCAGCTTACTAGCGGGGGAAGAGCAGTACTTC
v_gene: TRBV20-1; j_gene: TRBJ1-3; abundance: .; d_gene: .; CDR3aa: CSGSRGNTIYF; CDR3nt: TGCAGTGGTTCCAGAGGAAACACCATATATTTT
v_gene: TRBV18; j_gene: TRBJ1-2; abundance: .; d_gene: .; CDR3aa: CASSPGAANYGYTF; CDR3nt: TGTGCCAGCTCACCAGGAGCGGCCAACTATGGCTACACCTTC
v_gene: TRBV18; j_gene: TRBJ2-7; abundance: .; d_gene: TRBD1; CDR3aa: CASSRTGVGVYEQYF; CDR3nt: TGTGCCAGCTCACGGACAGGGGTAGGCGTCTACGAGCAGTACTTC
v_gene: TRBV28; j_gene: TRBJ1-2; abundance: .; d_gene: .; CDR3aa: CASSLWQLNYGYTF; CDR3nt: TGTGCCAGCAGTTTGTGGCAGTTAAACTATGGCTACACCTTC
v_gene: TRBV6-5; j_gene: TRBJ1-2; abundance: .; d_gene: .; CDR3aa: CASSLDSYGYTF; CDR3nt: TGTGCCAGCAGTTTAGACAGCTATGGCTACACCTTC
v_gene: TRBV27; j_gene: TRBJ1-6; abundance: few; d_gene: .; CDR3aa: CASSTTGSPLHF; CDR3nt: TGTGCCAGCAGTACTACAGGATCACCCCTCCACTTT
v_gene: TRBV5-5; j_gene: TRBJ2-1; abundance: .; d_gene: TRBD1; CDR3aa: CASSTWTGEQFF; CDR3nt: TGTGCCAGCAGCACGTGGACAGGCGAGCAGTTCTTC
v_gene: TRBV6-1; j_gene: TRBJ2-2; abundance: .; d_gene: TRBD2; CDR3aa: CASSDIVGGGTGELFF; CDR3nt: TGTGCCAGCAGTGACATTGTGGGGGGGGGCACCGGGGAGCTGTTTTTT
v_gene: TRBV14; j_gene: TRBJ2-5; abundance: .; d_gene: TRBD1; CDR3aa: CASSQVAVGQEETQYF; CDR3nt: TGTGCCAGCAGCCAAGTCGCGGTTGGACAGGAAGAGACCCAGTACTTC
v_gene: TRBV4-3; j_gene: TRBJ2-3; abundance: .; d_gene: .; CDR3aa: CASSRGQFSTDTQYF; CDR3nt: TGCGCCAGCAGCCGAGGACAGTTTAGCACAGATACGCAGTATTTT
v_gene: TRBV7-9; j_gene: TRBJ2-1; abundance: .; d_gene: TRBD2; CDR3aa: CASSLRSGEGEQFF; CDR3nt: TGTGCCAGCAGCTTACGGAGCGGGGAGGGTGAGCAGTTCTTC
v_gene: TRBV5-1; j_gene: TRBJ2-2; abundance: .; d_gene: .; CDR3aa: CASSRDRTAAGELFF; CDR3nt: TGCGCCAGCAGCCGAGACAGGACTGCCGCCGGGGAGCTGTTTTTT
v_gene: TRBV5-1; j_gene: TRBJ2-7; abundance: .; d_gene: .; CDR3aa: CASSLEGHIDEQYF; CDR3nt: TGCGCCAGCAGCTTGGAAGGACATATCGACGAGCAGTACTTC
v_gene: TRBV7-2; j_gene: TRBJ2-2; abundance: once; d_gene: TRBD1; CDR3aa: CASQLGGAGELFF; CDR3nt: TGTGCCAGCCAATTAGGGGGCGCCGGGGAGCTGTTTTTT
v_gene: TRBV11-3; j_gene: TRBJ1-2; abundance: .; d_gene: .; CDR3aa: CASSCRELPYGYTF; CDR3nt: TGTGCCAGCAGCTGCCGGGAACTCCCCTATGGCTACACCTTC
v_gene: TRBV6-1; j_gene: TRBJ2-7; abundance: .; d_gene: TRBD1; CDR3aa: CASSEALGTGVPYEQYF; CDR3nt: TGTGCCAGCAGTGAAGCTTTAGGGACAGGGGTACCCTACGAGCAGTACTTC
v_gene: TRBV6-1; j_gene: TRBJ2-7; abundance: once; d_gene: .; CDR3aa: CASSHNRELSEQYF; CDR3nt: TGTGCCAGCTCACACAACAGGGAATTGAGCGAGCAGTACTTC
v_gene: TRBV4-3; j_gene: TRBJ2-1; abundance: .; d_gene: .; CDR3aa: CASSQDNSNEQFF; CDR3nt: TGCGCCAGCAGCCAAGACAACAGCAATGAGCAGTTCTTC
v_gene: TRBV14; j_gene: TRBJ1-6; abundance: once; d_gene: TRBD1; CDR3aa: CASSHQGQGRNSPLHF; CDR3nt: TGTGCCAGCAGCCACCAGGGACAGGGCCGTAATTCACCCCTCCACTTT
v_gene: TRBV9; j_gene: TRBJ2-2; abundance: .; d_gene: .; CDR3aa: CASSVVQGAGELFF; CDR3nt: TGTGCCAGCAGCGTAGTGCAGGGCGCCGGGGAGCTGTTTTTT
v_gene: TRBV19; j_gene: TRBJ2-1; abundance: .; d_gene: .; CDR3aa: CASTQSPGNEQFF; CDR3nt: TGTGCCAGTACCCAATCCCCAGGGAATGAGCAGTTCTTC
v_gene: TRBV4-1; j_gene: TRBJ1-4; abundance: .; d_gene: TRBD1; CDR3aa: CASSQVGTGGAEKLFF; CDR3nt: TGCGCCAGCAGCCAAGTAGGGACAGGGGGAGCCGAAAAACTGTTTTTT
v_gene: TRBV7-9; j_gene: TRBJ1-1; abundance: .; d_gene: .; CDR3aa: CASSPIRGNTEAFF; CDR3nt: TGTGCCAGCAGCCCCATAAGGGGGAACACTGAAGCTTTCTTT
v_gene: TRBV14; j_gene: TRBJ1-6; abundance: .; d_gene: TRBD1; CDR3aa: CASSQGTGVSNSPLHF; CDR3nt: TGTGCCAGCAGCCAAGGGACAGGGGTTTCCAATTCACCCCTCCACTTT
v_gene: TRBV29-1; j_gene: TRBJ2-1; abundance: .; d_gene: TRBD2; CDR3aa: CSVDRAGGPGKEQFF; CDR3nt: TGCAGCGTTGATCGAGCGGGGGGGCCGGGAAAGGAGCAGTTCTTC
v_gene: TRBV28; j_gene: TRBJ2-5; abundance: .; d_gene: TRBD2; CDR3aa: CASGQPVSGGAHLPKIETQYF; CDR3nt: TGTGCCAGCGGGCAACCGGTCAGCGGGGGGGCCCATTTACCGAAAATTGAGACCCAGTACTTC
v_gene: TRBV5-1; j_gene: TRBJ1-1; abundance: .; d_gene: TRBD1; CDR3aa: CASSFWTGRERLSNTEAFF; CDR3nt: TGCGCCAGCAGCTTCTGGACAGGGAGAGAGAGGCTGTCGAACACTGAAGCTTTCTTT
v_gene: TRBV6-1; j_gene: TRBJ1-5; abundance: .; d_gene: .; CDR3aa: CASIEGGWGRQPQHF; CDR3nt: TGTGCCAGCATCGAAGGGGGTTGGGGCCGCCAGCCCCAGCATTTT
v_gene: TRBV5-1; j_gene: TRBJ2-7; abundance: few; d_gene: TRBD1; CDR3aa: CASSIPGQSGEQYF; CDR3nt: TGCGCCAGCAGCATCCCGGGACAGTCCGGGGAGCAGTACTTC